The 2 T cell receptor beta chains given below trace back to one sample, sequenced in a study of T-cell memory formation after mild COVID-19. TCRdb re-analysed the 5' RACE reads in MiXCR, keeping a single row per CDR3 protein. The table lists about 540,000 distinct CDR3 sequences, around 20% of them singletons. Input material: PBMCs or a T cell subset sorted from them (not recorded which). The receptors derive from an adult woman who had mild COVID-19 (a few samples of this study predate the infection). Cell type and time point are not known.

The sample holds many counts of this clonotype. The chain employs TRBV7-2 and TRBJ2-5; the D gene is possibly TRBD2 (6 bases). Germline V gene lookup returns CDR1 SGHTA and CDR2 FQGNSA. The V end was cut by 2 bases, the J end by 4 bases, with 17 bases between. There are 16 residues in the CDR3. The CDR3 DNA reads TGTGCCAGCAGCTTATTTCGGCGGGGAGCAGGAGAGACCCAGTACTTC. This sequence encodes CASSLFRRGAGETQYF.

The chain links TRBV7-7 to TRBJ2-3; tentative D call: TRBD2 (5 bases). Trimming took 5 bases from V and 6 from J, leaving 15 bases between them. CDR1 and CDR2 from the germline V gene are SSHAT and FNYEAQ (reference sequence). This CDR3 contains 14 residues. The CDR3 spells CASSQSIGGDTQYF. The CDR3 bases are TGTGCCAGCAGCCAGAGCATTGGCGGGGATACGCAGTATTTT. Complete variable domain (other parts from reference TRBV7-7 and TRBJ2-3): GAGVSQSPRYKVTKRGQDVTLRCDPISSHATLYWYQQALGQGPEFLTYFNYEAQPDKSGLPSDRFSAERPEGSISTLTIQRTEQRDSAMYRCASSQSIGGDTQYFGPGTRLTVL.